Presented here are 27 T cell receptor beta chains from one specimen sequenced in a study of healthy donors' naive CD4 and CD8 T cells. TCR libraries were built from approximately 520 ng of total RNA by linear amplification. TCRdb processed the reads anew with MiXCR; each CDR3 protein has one entry. This table holds about 180,000 distinct CDR3 sequences, around three quarters found once. Sequencing was carried out using naive CD4+ and CD8+ T cells sorted from blood, pooled from several donors. All receptors come from a pool of human donors in good health; the sample pools cells from several healthy donors.

This chain joins TRBV29-1 and TRBJ2-7; 14 positions match TRBD2. Unmatched junction bases numbered 8, after V lost 7 bases and J lost 9 bases. The germline V gene encodes CDR1 SQVTM and CDR2 ANQGSEA. The CDR3 length is 13 residues. The CDR3 region has the DNA TGCAGCGGATGGGGACTAGCGGGAGAAGGGCAGTACTTC. It specifies CSGWGLAGEGQYF.

The gene calls are TRBV15 and TRBJ2-7; the D gene could be TRBD1 or TRBD2 (5 bases each). The CDR3 has 17 residues. CDR1 and CDR2 from the germline V gene are LNHNV and YYDKDF (reference sequence). V gave up 0 bases and J gave up 1 base, with 16 bases separating them. CDR3: CATSRDGGPDWSYEQYF. DNA for the CDR3: TGTGCCACCAGCAGAGATGGGGGACCCGACTGGTCCTACGAGCAGTACTTC.

The chain carries TRBV29-1 and TRBJ1-5; 9 nucleotides match TRBD1. V shed 6 bases, J shed 5 bases, and the junction held 5 bases outside the gene matches. This CDR3 is 13 amino acids long. Germline V gives CDR1 SQVTM, CDR2 ANQGSEA. CDR3 region: CSVGTGRDQPQHF. CDR3 in DNA: TGCAGCGTGGGGACAGGGCGGGATCAGCCCCAGCATTTT.

The V gene is TRBV6-5, the J gene TRBJ2-1; TRBD1 matches 7 bases. Unmatched junction bases numbered 12, after V lost 8 bases and J lost 5 bases. This CDR3 spans 15 amino acids. From germline, CDR1 is MNHEY and CDR2 SVGAGI. The DNA of the CDR3 is TGTGCCAGCGGGCCTGACAGGGAAGGGGACAATGAGCAGTTCTTC. Protein: CASGPDREGDNEQFF.

The chain has TRBV5-4 and TRBJ2-1; TRBD1 is a possible D gene (5 bases). Germline assignment: CDR1 SGHNT and CDR2 YYREEE (reference sequence). V gave up 1 base and J gave up 10 bases, with 15 bases separating them. The CDR3 contains 14 residues. CDR3 in amino acids: CASSLPSGPREQFF. The CDR3, as DNA: TGTGCCAGCAGCTTGCCCTCAGGGCCCAGGGAGCAGTTCTTC.

As for this clonotype: One junction end disagrees with the germline gene, perhaps due to a read error. This chain joins TRBV29-1 and TRBJ2-3; TRBD1 matches at 9 bases. The CDR3 is 16 residues long. Germline V gene lookup returns CDR1 SQVTM and CDR2 ANQGSEA. This CDR3 is CSVDSYSGQGTGTQYF. The CDR3 coding sequence is TGCAGCGTTGACTCCTACTCGGGACAGGGAACAGGTACGCAGTATTTT.

This chain joins TRBV29-1 and TRBJ2-7, with 7 nucleotides matching TRBD1. The CDR3 loop spans 14 amino acids. Germline V CDR1 and CDR2: SQVTM, ANQGSEA. The J segment lost 3 bases and the V segment lost 6 bases, leaving 11 bases of the junction unmatched. CDR3 loop: CSVAGTVSNYEQYF. The CDR3 bases are TGCAGCGTCGCCGGGACAGTGTCCAACTACGAGCAGTACTTC.

The CDR3 loop reads CSVEYRGRAGNIQYF. In nucleotides, the CDR3 is TGCAGCGTTGAGTACAGGGGGCGCGCGGGAAACATTCAGTACTTC. The chain has TRBV29-1 and TRBJ2-4; TRBD1 matches at 9 bases. J gave up 6 bases and V 3 bases, and 9 bases lay outside the gene matches. Germline V gene sequence: CDR1 SQVTM, CDR2 ANQGSEA. The CDR3 extends over 15 amino acids.

This clonotype was seen more than once but under ten times. The V and J genes are TRBV27 and TRBJ1-1; possibly TRBD1 for D (6 bases). CDR3 length: 15 amino acids. V was pared by 3 bases and J by 7 bases, with 18 bases between. CDR1 and CDR2 from the germline V gene are MNHEY and SMNVEV (reference sequence). CDR3: CASSLGGLLSSEAFF. The CDR3, as DNA: TGTGCCAGCAGTTTGGGGGGGCTCTTATCAAGTGAAGCTTTCTTT.

V and J are TRBV15 and TRBJ2-3; D gene unclear. Trimming left V 4 bases short and J 2 bases short, with 13 bases between. Germline V gene sequence: CDR1 LNHNV, CDR2 YYDKDF (reference sequence). This CDR3 region has 15 residues. The CDR3 is CATSTYSQFTDTQYF. The CDR3 DNA sequence: TGTGCCACCAGCACCTACAGTCAGTTCACAGATACGCAGTATTTT.

This rearrangement joins TRBV7-2 to TRBJ1-2; perhaps TRBD1 as D (6 bases). This CDR3 has 14 residues. Looked up from germline, CDR1 is SGHTA and CDR2 is FQGNSA. The ends were cut back, 5 bases at V and 3 bases at J, with 13 bases in the middle. The CDR3 loop reads CASSPQGGDYGYTF. In DNA form, the CDR3 reads TGTGCCAGCAGCCCACAGGGAGGCGACTATGGCTACACCTTC.

This rearrangement joins TRBV29-1 to TRBJ2-7; 10 nucleotides agree with TRBD2. The V gene's germline CDR1 is SQVTM and CDR2 ANQGSEA. The CDR3 spans 18 residues. The trim removed 0 bases at V and 4 bases at J, leaving 15 bases unmatched. CDR3 amino acids: CSVEDLEREGRLWYEQYF. The CDR3 DNA reads as TGCAGCGTTGAAGATCTCGAGCGGGAGGGCCGTCTTTGGTACGAGCAGTACTTC.

A single count supports this clonotype. The chain links TRBV19 to TRBJ2-7; D might be TRBD2 (6 bases). This CDR3 contains 12 residues. Germline V lookup: CDR1 LNHDA, CDR2 SQIVND (reference sequence). CDR3 DNA: TGTGTCCTGGAGGGATTATTCTACGAGCAGTACTTC. As protein: CVLEGLFYEQYF.

The chain links TRBV11-1 to TRBJ2-7, with 7 nucleotides matching TRBD1. This CDR3 is built from 17 residues. The germline gives CDR1 SGHAT, CDR2 FQDESV (reference sequence). J gave up 0 bases and V 0 bases, and 8 bases lay outside the gene matches. CDR3 region: CASSLARGRGISYEQYF. CDR3 nucleotide sequence: TGTGCCAGCAGCTTAGCGCGTGGCAGGGGGATCTCCTACGAGCAGTACTTC.

The chain has TRBV27 and TRBJ2-7; 7 bases are a match to TRBD1. The ends lost 6 bases at V and 5 bases at J; junction bases unmatched: 10. The CDR3 is made up of 14 amino acids. CDR1 MNHEY and CDR2 SMNVEV come from the germline V gene (reference sequence). CDR3 region: CASSLQTGPNEQYF. In DNA form, the CDR3 reads TGTGCCAGCAGCCTCCAGACAGGGCCCAACGAGCAGTACTTC.

V is TRBV30 and J is TRBJ2-1, with 13 positions matching TRBD2. Per germline, CDR1 GTSNPN and CDR2 SVGIG (reference sequence). The J segment lost 0 bases and the V segment lost 0 bases, leaving 11 bases of the junction unmatched. The length of the CDR3 is 20 residues. The CDR3 protein is CAWSVLELAGGMDSYNEQFF. In DNA form, the CDR3 reads TGTGCCTGGAGTGTACTGGAACTAGCGGGAGGGATGGACTCCTACAATGAGCAGTTCTTC.

The V gene is TRBV29-1, the J gene TRBJ1-1; D is undetermined. There are 14 residues in the CDR3. The V end was cut by 4 bases, the J end by 1 base, with 13 bases between. Germline-derived CDR1 and CDR2 are SQVTM and ANQGSEA. As DNA, the CDR3 is TGCAGCGTTGGGCAGGTAAAGGGGAACACTGAAGCTTTCTTT. Translation gives CSVGQVKGNTEAFF.

The gene calls are TRBV29-1 and TRBJ1-2; 9 positions match TRBD1. CDR3 length equals 14 residues. V was pared by 4 bases and J by 4 bases, with 7 bases of the junction left unmatched. Germline CDR1 and CDR2: SQVTM and ANQGSEA. CDR3 in amino acids: CSVANGQGIYGYTF. In nucleotides, the CDR3 is TGCAGCGTTGCAAACGGACAGGGGATCTATGGCTACACCTTC.

V usage is TRBV27 and J usage is TRBJ2-7; D uncertain. This CDR3 has 14 amino acids. Germline values: CDR1 MNHEY, CDR2 SMNVEV (reference sequence). Trimming cost V 4 bases and J 3 bases, with 13 bases left between them. The DNA of the CDR3 is TGTGCCAGCAGTTCCCCCACCGTGGGCTACGAGCAGTACTTC. Translating it yields CASSSPTVGYEQYF.

This rearrangement joins TRBV27 to TRBJ2-1, with 8 bases fitting TRBD2. Unmatched junction bases numbered 6, after V lost 3 bases and J lost 5 bases. This CDR3 has 15 residues. Looked up from germline, CDR1 is MNHEY and CDR2 is SMNVEV (reference sequence). The CDR3 region is CASSFLTSVHNEQFF. DNA for the CDR3: TGTGCCAGCAGTTTCTTGACTAGCGTGCACAATGAGCAGTTCTTC.

The chain recombines TRBV29-1 with TRBJ1-2; D gene uncertain. The germline CDR1 and CDR2 sequences are SQVTM and ANQGSEA. The CDR3 has 13 amino acids. Trimming pared 5 bases from V and 4 bases from J, leaving 14 bases between. The CDR3 sequence: CSVQPTSIYGYTF. The CDR3 bases are TGCAGCGTTCAGCCAACGTCCATCTATGGCTACACCTTC. Together with reference TRBV29-1 and TRBJ1-2, the CDR3 gives the full variable domain: SAVISQKPSRDICQRGTSLTIQCQVDSQVTMMFWYRQQPGQSLTLIATANQGSEATYESGFVIDKFPISRPNLTFSTLTVSNMSPEDSSIYLCSVQPTSIYGYTFGSGTRLTVV.

The V call is TRBV29-1, the J call TRBJ2-1; D is undetermined. V was pared by 4 bases and J by 4 bases, with 14 bases between. Germline CDR1 reads SQVTM; CDR2 reads ANQGSEA. CDR3 length: 14 residues. Here the CDR3 DNA reads TGCAGCGTTGCAATGGCAGGTCCTTACAATGAGCAGTTCTTC. This translates into CSVAMAGPYNEQFF.

V gene TRBV12-5 combines with J gene TRBJ2-3; possibly TRBD1 for D (7 bases). Trimming removed 6 bases at V and 2 bases at J, with 15 bases between. This CDR3 is built from 15 residues. The germline V gene encodes CDR1 LGHNT and CDR2 FRNRAP. In nucleotides, the CDR3 is TGTGCTAGTGGGGAGGGACAGCTCAACACAGATACGCAGTATTTT. It translates to CASGEGQLNTDTQYF. Variable domain in full (rest from reference TRBV12-5 and TRBJ2-3): DARVTQTPRHKVTEMGQEVTMRCQPILGHNTVFWYRQTMMQGLELLAYFRNRAPLDDSGMPKDRFSAEMPDATLATLKIQPSEPRDSAVYFCASGEGQLNTDTQYFGPGTRLTVL.

The genes are TRBV29-1 and TRBJ1-1; 8 nucleotides line up with TRBD1. The germline CDR1 and CDR2 sequences are SQVTM and ANQGSEA. The CDR3 consists of 13 residues. The V gene end was trimmed by 3 bases and the J gene end by 1 base; junction bases not matched to a gene: 1. DNA for the CDR3: TGCAGCGTTGAGGGGACAGGGAACACTGAAGCTTTCTTT. Protein: CSVEGTGNTEAFF.

The table lists this clonotype with a few counts. CDR3 nucleotide sequence: TGTGCCAGCAGTGCAGCCCCGAACACTGAAGCTTTCTTT. Protein: CASSAAPNTEAFF. The chain joins TRBV27 to TRBJ1-1; D ambiguous. Germline lookup yields CDR1 MNHEY and CDR2 SMNVEV (reference sequence). This CDR3 has 13 residues. V lost 5 bases and J 1 base, leaving 8 bases between the germline ends.

V is TRBV11-2 and J is TRBJ2-1; D gene unclear. Looked up from germline, CDR1 is SGHAT and CDR2 is FQNNGV. CDR3 length equals 15 residues. V lost 3 bases to trimming and J lost 0 bases, with 9 bases between them. CDR3: CASSFKGSSYNEQFF. CDR3 in DNA: TGTGCCAGCAGCTTTAAGGGAAGCTCCTACAATGAGCAGTTCTTC.

The genes are TRBV30 and TRBJ1-1, with TRBD1 matching 7 bases. The ends lost 1 base at V and 1 base at J; junction bases unmatched: 3. The CDR3 runs 14 residues. CDR1 and CDR2 (germline): GTSNPN, SVGIG (reference sequence). The CDR3 region is CAWSAGTENTEAFF. CDR3 DNA: TGTGCCTGGAGTGCCGGGACAGAGAACACTGAAGCTTTCTTT. The full variable domain, completed using reference TRBV30 and TRBJ1-1, is SQTIHQWPATLVQPVGSPLSLECTVEGTSNPNLYWYRQAAGRGLQLLFYSVGIGQISSEVPQNLSASRPQDRQFILSSKKLLLSDSGFYLCAWSAGTENTEAFFGQGTRLTVV.